This T cell receptor (beta chain) came from a study of blood T cell repertoires in COVID-19. Turning to the study itself: COVID-19 samples, acute and convalescent, were from the United States, Italy and Spain.

The CDR3 contains 15 residues. Germline V gives CDR1 LGHDT, CDR2 YNNKEL (reference sequence). V lost 4 bases, J lost 2 bases, and 1 base stayed unmatched. The assay was immunoSEQ multiplex PCR, and TCRdb's table has in-frame clones only and misses some. Of 75,000 to 90,000 clones listed, less than 85% are singletons. The chain links TRBV3-1 (or the pseudogene TRBV3-2) to TRBJ2-1, with 11 bases lining up with TRBD2. The sequence derives from a woman aged 65 to 85 with acute or convalescent COVID-19. Sequences were obtained from peripheral blood. CDR3 amino acids: CASSLSGGAYNEQFF. The CDR3 region has the DNA TGTGCCAGCAGCCTTAGCGGGGGGGCCTACAATGAGCAGTTCTTC.